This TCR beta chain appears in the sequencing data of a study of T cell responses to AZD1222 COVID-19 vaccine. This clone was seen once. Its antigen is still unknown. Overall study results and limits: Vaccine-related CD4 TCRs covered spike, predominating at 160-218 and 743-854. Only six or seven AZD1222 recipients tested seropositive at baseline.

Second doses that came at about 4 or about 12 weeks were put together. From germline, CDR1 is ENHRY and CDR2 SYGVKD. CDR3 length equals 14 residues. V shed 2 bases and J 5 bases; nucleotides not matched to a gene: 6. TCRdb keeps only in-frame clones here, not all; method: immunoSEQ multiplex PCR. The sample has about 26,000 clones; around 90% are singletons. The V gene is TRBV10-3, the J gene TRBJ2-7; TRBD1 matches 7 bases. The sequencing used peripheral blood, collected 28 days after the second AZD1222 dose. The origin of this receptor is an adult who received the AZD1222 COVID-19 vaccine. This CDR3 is CAISEDRVNDEQYF. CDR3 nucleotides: TGTGCCATCAGTGAGGACAGGGTTAACGACGAGCAGTACTTC.